This TCR beta chain was observed in a study of chemoradiotherapy in HPV16-positive cancers (dated by TCRdb to about 2022). Broadly, across the study: Using functional T-cell assays on cells from a couple of HPV16-positive patients, the researchers defined candidate HPV-specific T-cell clones and common TCR motifs. Whether T-cell immunity against the HPV oncoproteins E6 and E7 changes during chemoradiotherapy and whether survival is affected by this immunity were examined in the study. The candidate HPV-specific TCRs and motifs were subsequently tracked in TCR repertoires obtained from 86 patients with HPV-related cancers. Broader findings and caveats from the paper: Among HPV16-positive patients, expansion of HPV-responsive T cells during chemoradiotherapy was associated with better recurrence-free survival. Expansion of candidate HPV-specific clones and E7-related TCR motifs was observed in the tumor microenvironment during treatment, whereas no such expansion was observed for non-HPV-specific T cells. The functional definition of HPV-specific T cells was derived from only a couple of HPV16-positive patients, and the survival association was reported for HPV16-positive patients.

CDR1 is given as MNHNS and CDR2 as SASEGT, both from the germline V gene. Germline trimming amounts to 2 bases on V and 2 bases on J, with 9 as the count of junction bases outside the gene matches. From cysteine to phenylalanine, the CDR3 is 16 amino acids long. Kept here is only the CDR3 DNA, which spans 48 bases and is read in frame from base 1. As to this clone: The clone's antigen remains unknown. Within one base of it there is no much larger clone, and no base qualities were kept.

The library was prepared using the immunoSEQ multiplex PCR assay. This is the immuneACCESS table as TCRdb keeps it, with only in-frame sequences that have V and J called. A part of the clones is gone; compared with another copy, unresolved V genes explain less than half, and the rest is unexplained. The sample table shows some 8,600 clones, and about 89% are seen once. The ten largest clonotypes hold about 4% of the sample. Because repertoires were sampled repeatedly during chemoradiotherapy, clonal expansion in the tumor microenvironment could be followed. This TCR was sampled from a human donor with HPV-associated anogenital cancer. The sample here was blood, taken from a patient who underwent chemoradiotherapy. The receptor chain draws on TRBV6-1 and TRBJ2-7; TRBD2 fits 7 bases in the junction. The DNA sequence is as follows: TGTGCCAGCAGTGAATTCATCCATCGGGGGGCCTACGAGCAGTACTTC. This translates into CASSEFIHRGAYEQYF.